Listed here are 13 T cell receptor beta chains from one sample, sequenced in a study of identical twins. A single record per CDR3 protein comes from TCRdb applying MiXCR to the 5' RACE reads. Among fewer than 800,000 distinct CDR3 sequences listed, 7.1% were seen once. This sample was also put to use in a study of yellow fever vaccine responses in identical twins.

Sequenced input: PBMCs. The receptor set was obtained from a woman between 18 and 29 years old in good health.

This clonotype was seen a handful of times. CDR3 loop: CSATISADTQYF. As DNA, the CDR3 is TGCAGTGCCACGATAAGTGCGGATACGCAGTATTTT. The chain joins TRBV20-1 to TRBJ2-3; D uncertain. This CDR3 contains 12 residues. Looked up from germline, CDR1 is DFQATT and CDR2 is SNEGSKA (reference sequence). V was cut by 6 bases and J by 6 bases, with 13 bases left in between.

This clonotype was detected a few times. The gene calls are TRBV7-8 and TRBJ2-7; the D is unclear. V was shortened by 2 bases and J by 3 bases, with 11 bases between the two germline ends. The length of the CDR3 is 14 residues. The germline CDR1 and CDR2 sequences are SGHVS and FQNEAQ. CDR3 bases: TGTGCCAGCAGCTTACGCGATGATCTCTACGAGCAGTACTTC. This sequence encodes CASSLRDDLYEQYF. Full variable domain (missing parts from reference TRBV7-8 and TRBJ2-7): GAGVSQSPRYKVAKRGQDVALRCDPISGHVSLFWYQQALGQGPEFLTYFQNEAQLDKSGLPSDRFFAERPEGSVSTLKIQRTQQEDSAVYLCASSLRDDLYEQYFGPGTRLTVT.

This clonotype was counted ten times or more. The V call is TRBV6-4, the J call TRBJ2-3, with TRBD1 matching 8 bases. The CDR3 is 16 amino acids. CDR1 and CDR2 (germline): MRHNA, SNTAGT. Trimming removed 5 bases from V and 0 bases from J; junction bases left unmatched: 7. The CDR3 DNA reads as TGTGCCAGCAGTAAACCGCAGGGGGCCAGCACAGATACGCAGTATTTT. Translation gives CASSKPQGASTDTQYF.

The chain employs TRBV11-2 and TRBJ2-3; D possibly corresponds to TRBD1 (5 bases). The V end lost 1 base, the J end lost 2 bases, and 10 bases lay between the germline ends. This CDR3 has 15 amino acids. The V gene's germline CDR1 is SGHAT and CDR2 FQNNGV. The CDR3 here is CASSLGNRNTDTQYF. CDR3 coding DNA: TGTGCCAGCAGCTTAGGGAACAGGAACACAGATACGCAGTATTTT. The full variable domain, with the rest looked up from reference TRBV11-2 and TRBJ2-3, is EAGVAQSPRYKIIEKRQSVAFWCNPISGHATLYWYQQILGQGPKLLIQFQNNGVVDDSQLPKDRFSAERLKGVDSTLKIQPAKLEDSAVYLCASSLGNRNTDTQYFGPGTRLTVL.

This rearrangement joins TRBV5-6 to TRBJ2-4, with D possibly matching TRBD2 (5 bases). The length of the CDR3 is 15 residues. Germline assignment: CDR1 SGHDT and CDR2 YYEEEE. Trimming cost V 4 bases and J 8 bases, with 19 bases left between them. The CDR3 coding sequence is TGTGCCAGCAGCGGCTTAGCTCTTCTCGGGGACATTCAGTACTTC. This gives the protein CASSGLALLGDIQYF.

There are a few counts of this clonotype. J is TRBJ2-3 and V is TRBV6-5, with D uncertain. Per the germline V gene, CDR1 is MNHEY and CDR2 is SVGAGI. Trimming took 0 bases from V and 0 from J, leaving 10 bases between them. The CDR3 runs to 16 residues. The CDR3 nucleotides are TGTGCCAGCAGTTACTCGAGTGGGGTCAGCACAGATACGCAGTATTTT. This sequence encodes CASSYSSGVSTDTQYF.

This clonotype was observed a handful of times. In DNA, the CDR3 is TGTGCCACCAGACAGGGCTACGAGCAGTACGTC. It translates to CATRQGYEQYV. The chain carries TRBV10-3 and TRBJ2-7; 7 nucleotides match TRBD1. This CDR3 region has 11 residues. The germline CDR1 and CDR2 sequences are ENHRY and SYGVKD. Trimming cost V 10 bases and J 3 bases; bases outside gene matches: 3.

This sequence joins TRBV25-1 and TRBJ2-1; 16 bases match TRBD2. The CDR3 consists of 18 residues. Trimming removed 1 base from V and 4 bases from J; junction bases left unmatched: 4. CDR1 and CDR2 (germline): MGHDK, SYGVNS. CDR3: CASSEFGTSGRDYNEQFF. The DNA for the CDR3 is TGTGCCAGCAGTGAATTCGGGACTAGCGGGAGGGATTACAATGAGCAGTTCTTC.

This clonotype was observed a few times. This chain uses TRBV15 with TRBJ1-5; D may be TRBD1 (6 bases). Trimming cost V 8 bases and J 0 bases, with 14 bases left between them. The CDR3 consists of 15 residues. Germline loops: CDR1 LNHNV, CDR2 YYDKDF (reference sequence). In DNA, the CDR3 is TGTGCCACCCAACAGGGAGCATATAGCAATCAGCCCCAGCATTTT. This gives the protein CATQQGAYSNQPQHF.

This clonotype turned up a few times. The chain has TRBV4-2 and TRBJ2-2; 7 nucleotides agree with TRBD2. The germline CDR1 and CDR2 sequences are LGHNA and YNFKEQ. V shed 11 bases, J shed 0 bases, and the junction held 9 bases outside the gene matches. This CDR3 is built from 15 residues. The CDR3 DNA reads as TGTGCCGCAGGAGTAGCGGGCCCGAACACCGGGGAGCTGTTTTTT. Amino acids: CAAGVAGPNTGELFF.

This clonotype appeared a few times. The CDR3 reads CASSLAAGFSYEQYF. The CDR3 nucleotides are TGTGCCAGCAGCTTGGCGGCAGGATTTTCCTACGAGCAGTACTTC. The chain is built from TRBV5-5 and TRBJ2-7; D not certain. The CDR3 runs to 15 residues. Trimming left V 0 bases short and J 1 base short, with 11 bases between. Germline CDR1 and CDR2: SGHKS and YYEKEE (reference sequence).

This clonotype was seen a few times. The V call is TRBV11-1, the J call TRBJ2-7, with D possibly being TRBD1 (5 bases). This CDR3 is 18 amino acids long. The V and J ends lost 0 bases and 4 bases respectively, with 22 bases between them. The germline V gene has CDR1 SGHAT and CDR2 FQDESV (reference sequence). In nucleotides, the CDR3 is TGTGCCAGCAGCTTAGCGAGCAGGACGGATTTTACAGGTTACGAGCAGTACTTC. Translating it yields CASSLASRTDFTGYEQYF. The full variable domain, its missing parts supplied by reference TRBV11-1 and TRBJ2-7, is EAEVAQSPRYKITEKSQAVAFWCDPISGHATLYWYRQILGQGPELLVQFQDESVVDDSQLPKDRFSAERLKGVDSTLKIQPAELGDSAMYLCASSLASRTDFTGYEQYFGPGTRLTVT.

This clonotype was recorded at least ten times. This chain uses TRBV20-1 with TRBJ1-1; D is perhaps TRBD1 (6 bases). CDR3 length: 14 residues. V lost 7 bases and J 0 bases, leaving 15 bases between the germline ends. Germline loops: CDR1 DFQATT, CDR2 SNEGSKA (reference sequence). This CDR3 reads CSVPNTGLNTEAFF. The CDR3 DNA reads as TGCAGTGTCCCCAACACAGGGTTGAACACTGAAGCTTTCTTT.